This TCR beta chain was recorded in a study of T cell repertoires in cytomegalovirus infection. Study-wide context: Carrying CMV and the relevant HLA type showed in public TCR beta signatures. Findings of the study overall: Frequencies of public TCR beta families were cumulated, and this identified carriers of CMV plus the relevant HLA. Across the ex vivo response, the dominant clonotypes were HLA-C-restricted CMV-specific TCR beta clonotypes.

This clonotype was found many times. The antigen is unknown. Each CDR3 protein gets one entry after TCRdb re-called the reads with MiXCR. The table lists 490,000 or so distinct CDR3 sequences, about 11% of them singletons. The CDR3 is made up of 12 amino acids. V gave up 7 bases and J gave up 4 bases, with 10 bases separating them. Germline V gene sequence: CDR1 MGHDK, CDR2 SYGVNS. The sequencing input was PBMCs. This chain links TRBV25-1 with TRBJ1-1; maybe TRBD1 (5 bases). The source is a human donor in good health (CMV status not recorded). Some clones in this sample may be carry-over from other donors' samples. For the CDR3, the DNA is TGTGCCAGCAACGGAGGGACCACTGAAGCTTTCTTT. Translated: CASNGGTTEAFF.